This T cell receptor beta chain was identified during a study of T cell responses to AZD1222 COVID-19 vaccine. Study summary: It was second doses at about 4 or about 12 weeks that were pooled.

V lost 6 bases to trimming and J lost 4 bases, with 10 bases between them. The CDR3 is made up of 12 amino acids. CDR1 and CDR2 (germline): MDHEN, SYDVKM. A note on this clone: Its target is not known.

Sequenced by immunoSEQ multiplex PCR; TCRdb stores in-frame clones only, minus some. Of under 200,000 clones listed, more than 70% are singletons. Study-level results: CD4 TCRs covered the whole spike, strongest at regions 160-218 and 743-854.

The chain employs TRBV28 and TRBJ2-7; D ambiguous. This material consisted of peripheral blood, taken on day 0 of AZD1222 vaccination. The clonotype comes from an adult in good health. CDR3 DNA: TGTGCCAGCAGGACGGACGGTTACGAGCAGTACTTC. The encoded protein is CASRTDGYEQYF. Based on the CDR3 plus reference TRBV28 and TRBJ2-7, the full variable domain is DVKVTQSSRYLVKRTGEKVFLECVQDMDHENMFWYRQDPGLGLRLIYFSYDVKMKEKGDIPEGYSVSREKKERFSLILESASTNQTSMYLCASRTDGYEQYFGPGTRLTVT.